This T cell receptor beta chain was sequenced during a study of beta chain features in type 1 diabetes. In germline, CDR1 is SGHVS, CDR2 FQNEAQ. J lost 7 bases, V lost 5 bases, and 13 bases had no gene match. The CDR3 runs 15 residues. The sequenced template was cDNA made from the entire isolated RNA. Assay used: immunoSEQ multiplex PCR; TCRdb lists only in-frame clones, some missing. The sample lists a few hundred thousand clones, over 13% occurring once. Sequences were obtained from naive CD4+ T cells from blood. The chain couples TRBV7-8 to TRBJ2-7, with 8 bases matching TRBD1. The receptor comes from a woman between 18 and 29 years old in good health. CDR3 residues: CASSPTGGPALEQYF. The CDR3 DNA reads TGTGCCAGCAGCCCCACAGGGGGTCCTGCATTGGAGCAGTACTTC.